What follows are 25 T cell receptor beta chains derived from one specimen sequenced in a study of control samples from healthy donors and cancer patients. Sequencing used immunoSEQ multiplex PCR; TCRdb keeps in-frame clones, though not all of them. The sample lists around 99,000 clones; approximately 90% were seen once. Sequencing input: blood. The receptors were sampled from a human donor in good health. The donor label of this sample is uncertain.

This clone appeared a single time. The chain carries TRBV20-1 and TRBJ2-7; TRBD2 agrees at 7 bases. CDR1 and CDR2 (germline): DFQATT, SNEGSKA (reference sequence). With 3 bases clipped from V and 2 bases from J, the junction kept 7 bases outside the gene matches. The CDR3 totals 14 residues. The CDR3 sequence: CSASERGVAYEQYF. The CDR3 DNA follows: TGCAGTGCTAGTGAGCGGGGAGTCGCCTACGAGCAGTACTTC.

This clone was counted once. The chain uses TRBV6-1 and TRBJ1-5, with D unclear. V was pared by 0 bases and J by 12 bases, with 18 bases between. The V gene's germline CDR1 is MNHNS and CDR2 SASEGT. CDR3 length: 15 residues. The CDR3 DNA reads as TGTGCCAGCAGTGAAGCAGGCTGGGTCCCACCTCTCCAGCATTTT. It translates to CASSEAGWVPPLQHF.

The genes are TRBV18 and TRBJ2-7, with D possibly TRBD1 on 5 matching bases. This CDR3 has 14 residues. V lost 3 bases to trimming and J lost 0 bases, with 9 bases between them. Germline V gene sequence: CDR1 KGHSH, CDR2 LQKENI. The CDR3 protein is CASSPDRSSYEQYF. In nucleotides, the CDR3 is TGTGCCAGCTCACCCGACAGAAGCTCCTACGAGCAGTACTTC. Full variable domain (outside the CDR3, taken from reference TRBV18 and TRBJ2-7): NAGVMQNPRHLVRRRGQEARLRCSPMKGHSHVYWYRQLPEEGLKFMVYLQKENIIDESGMPKERFSAEFPKEGPSILRIQQVVRGDSAAYFCASSPDRSSYEQYFGPGTRLTVT.

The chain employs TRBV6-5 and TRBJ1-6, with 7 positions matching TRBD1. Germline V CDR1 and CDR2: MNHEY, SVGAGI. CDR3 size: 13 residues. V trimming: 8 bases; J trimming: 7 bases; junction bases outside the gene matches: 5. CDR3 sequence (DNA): TGTGCCAGCCGGGGACAGTTCAATTCACCCCTCCACTTT. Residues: CASRGQFNSPLHF.

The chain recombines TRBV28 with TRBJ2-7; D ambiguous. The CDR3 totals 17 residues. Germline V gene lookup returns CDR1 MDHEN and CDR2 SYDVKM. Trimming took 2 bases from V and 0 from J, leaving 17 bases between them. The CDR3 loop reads CASSLPPGTLSSYEQYF. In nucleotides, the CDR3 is TGTGCCAGCAGTTTACCCCCTGGAACTTTGAGCTCCTACGAGCAGTACTTC.

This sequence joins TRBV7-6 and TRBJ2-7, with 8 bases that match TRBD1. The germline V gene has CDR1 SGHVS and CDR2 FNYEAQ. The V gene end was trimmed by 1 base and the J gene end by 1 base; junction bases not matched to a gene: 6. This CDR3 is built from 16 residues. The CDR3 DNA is TGTGCCAGCAGCTTAGGGGGAGGACAGGGATCCTACGAGCAGTACTTC. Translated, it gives CASSLGGGQGSYEQYF. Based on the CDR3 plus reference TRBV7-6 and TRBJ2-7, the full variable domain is GAGVSQSPRYKVTKRGQDVALRCDPISGHVSLYWYRQALGQGPEFLTYFNYEAQQDKSGLPNDRFSAERPEGSISTLTIQRTEQRDSAMYRCASSLGGGQGSYEQYFGPGTRLTVT.

CDR3 sequence: CASGLQRAYSGNTIYF. CDR3 sequence (DNA): TGTGCCAGCGGGTTACAGAGAGCGTACTCTGGAAACACCATATATTTT. The chain joins TRBV27 to TRBJ1-3; D call uncertain. Germline V lookup: CDR1 MNHEY, CDR2 SMNVEV (reference sequence). The CDR3 covers 16 residues. The V gene lost 8 bases and the J gene lost 0 bases, with 17 bases spanning the gap.

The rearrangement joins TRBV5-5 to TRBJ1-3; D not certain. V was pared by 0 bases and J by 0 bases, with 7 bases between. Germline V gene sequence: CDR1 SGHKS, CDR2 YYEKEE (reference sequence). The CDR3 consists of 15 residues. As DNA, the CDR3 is TGTGCCAGCAGCTTGGCAGCCTCCTCTGGAAACACCATATATTTT. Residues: CASSLAASSGNTIYF. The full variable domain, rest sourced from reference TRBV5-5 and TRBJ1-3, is DAGVTQSPTHLIKTRGQQVTLRCSPISGHKSVSWYQQVLGQGPQFIFQYYEKEERGRGNFPDRFSARQFPNYSSELNVNALLLGDSALYLCASSLAASSGNTIYFGEGSWLTVV.

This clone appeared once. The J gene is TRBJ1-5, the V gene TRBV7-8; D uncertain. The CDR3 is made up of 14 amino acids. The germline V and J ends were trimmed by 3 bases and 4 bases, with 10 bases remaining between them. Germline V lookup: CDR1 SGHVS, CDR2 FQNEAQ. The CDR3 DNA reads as TGTGCCAGCAGCTTTGATCTTCTGAATCAGCCCCAGCATTTT. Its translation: CASSFDLLNQPQHF.

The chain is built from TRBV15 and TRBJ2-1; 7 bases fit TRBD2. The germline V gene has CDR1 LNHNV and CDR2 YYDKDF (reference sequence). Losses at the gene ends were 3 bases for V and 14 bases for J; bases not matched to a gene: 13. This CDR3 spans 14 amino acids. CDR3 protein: CATSRGGDGLSKFF. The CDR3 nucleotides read TGTGCCACCAGCAGGGGGGGGGACGGCCTATCGAAGTTCTTC. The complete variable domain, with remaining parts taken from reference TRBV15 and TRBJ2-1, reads DAMVIQNPRYQVTQFGKPVTLSCSQTLNHNVMYWYQQKSSQAPKLLFHYYDKDFNNEADTPDNFQSRRPNTSFCFLDIRSPGLGDTAMYLCATSRGGDGLSKFFGPGTRLTVL.

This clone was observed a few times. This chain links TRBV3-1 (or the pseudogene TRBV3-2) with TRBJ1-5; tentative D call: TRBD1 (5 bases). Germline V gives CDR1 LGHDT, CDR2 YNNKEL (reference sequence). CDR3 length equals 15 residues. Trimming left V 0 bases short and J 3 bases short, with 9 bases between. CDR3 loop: CASSQDLTDNQPQHF. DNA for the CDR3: TGTGCCAGCAGCCAAGATTTGACAGACAATCAGCCCCAGCATTTT.

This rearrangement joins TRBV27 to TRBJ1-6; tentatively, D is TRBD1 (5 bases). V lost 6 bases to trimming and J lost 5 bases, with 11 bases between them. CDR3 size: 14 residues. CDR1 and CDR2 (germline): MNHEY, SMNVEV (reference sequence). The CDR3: CASRRTGNNSPLHF. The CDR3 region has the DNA TGTGCCAGCAGGCGAACAGGAAATAATTCACCCCTCCACTTT.

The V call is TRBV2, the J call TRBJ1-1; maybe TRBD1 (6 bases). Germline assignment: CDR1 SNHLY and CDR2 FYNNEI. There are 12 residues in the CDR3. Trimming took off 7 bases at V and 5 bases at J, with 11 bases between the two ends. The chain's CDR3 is CASITGKTEAFF. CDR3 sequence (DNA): TGTGCCAGCATTACAGGGAAGACTGAAGCTTTCTTT.

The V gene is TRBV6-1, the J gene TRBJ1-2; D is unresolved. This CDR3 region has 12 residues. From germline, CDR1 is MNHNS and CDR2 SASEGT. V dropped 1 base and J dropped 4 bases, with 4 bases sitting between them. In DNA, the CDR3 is TGTGCCAGCAGTGAAGTTAGCTATGGCTACACCTTC. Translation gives CASSEVSYGYTF.

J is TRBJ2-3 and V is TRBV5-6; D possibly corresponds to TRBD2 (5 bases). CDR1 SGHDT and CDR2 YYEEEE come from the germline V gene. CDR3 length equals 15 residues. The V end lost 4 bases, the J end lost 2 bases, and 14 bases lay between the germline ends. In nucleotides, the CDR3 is TGTGCCAGCAGCCAACCCGGGATCCACACAGATACGCAGTATTTT. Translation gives CASSQPGIHTDTQYF.

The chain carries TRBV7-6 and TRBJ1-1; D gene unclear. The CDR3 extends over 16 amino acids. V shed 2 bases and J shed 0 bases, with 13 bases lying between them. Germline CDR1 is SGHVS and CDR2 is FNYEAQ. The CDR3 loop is CASSLSRDALNTEAFF. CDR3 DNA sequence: TGTGCCAGCAGCTTAAGTCGGGATGCTTTGAACACTGAAGCTTTCTTT.

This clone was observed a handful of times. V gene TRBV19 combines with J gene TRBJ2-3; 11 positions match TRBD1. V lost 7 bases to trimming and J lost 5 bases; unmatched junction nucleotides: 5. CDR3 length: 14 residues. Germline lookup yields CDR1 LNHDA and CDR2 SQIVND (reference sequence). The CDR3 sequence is CASTHGTGGDTQYF. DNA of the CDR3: TGTGCCAGTACTCACGGGACAGGGGGAGATACGCAGTATTTT.

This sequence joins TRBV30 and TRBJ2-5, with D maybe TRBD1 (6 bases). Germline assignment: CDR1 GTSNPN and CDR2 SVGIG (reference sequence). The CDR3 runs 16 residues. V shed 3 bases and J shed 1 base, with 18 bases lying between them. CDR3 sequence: CAWRGGSRGPQETQYF. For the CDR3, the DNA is TGTGCCTGGAGAGGTGGATCCAGGGGCCCCCAAGAGACCCAGTACTTC.

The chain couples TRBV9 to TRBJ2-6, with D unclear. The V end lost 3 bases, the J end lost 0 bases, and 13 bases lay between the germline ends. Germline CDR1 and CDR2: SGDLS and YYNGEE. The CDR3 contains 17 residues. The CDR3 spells CASSEGTLLSGANVLTF. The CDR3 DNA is TGTGCCAGCAGCGAGGGTACCCTACTCTCTGGGGCCAACGTCCTGACTTTC. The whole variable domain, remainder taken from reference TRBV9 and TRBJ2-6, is DSGVTQTPKHLITATGQRVTLRCSPRSGDLSVYWYQQSLDQGLQFLIQYYNGEERAKGNILERFSAQQFPDLHSELNLSSLELGDSALYFCASSEGTLLSGANVLTFGAGSRLTVL.

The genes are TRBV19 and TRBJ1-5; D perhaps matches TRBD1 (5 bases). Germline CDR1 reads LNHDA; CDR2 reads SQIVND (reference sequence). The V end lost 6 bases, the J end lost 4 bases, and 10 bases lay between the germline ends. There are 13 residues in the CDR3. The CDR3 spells CASSLTVNQPQHF. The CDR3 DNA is TGTGCCAGTAGCCTGACAGTGAATCAGCCCCAGCATTTT.

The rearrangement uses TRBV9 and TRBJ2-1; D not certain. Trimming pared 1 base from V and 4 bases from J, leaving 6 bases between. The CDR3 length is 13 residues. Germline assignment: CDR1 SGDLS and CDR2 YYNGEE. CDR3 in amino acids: CASSVQHYNEQFF. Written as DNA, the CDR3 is TGTGCCAGCAGCGTACAGCATTACAATGAGCAGTTCTTC.

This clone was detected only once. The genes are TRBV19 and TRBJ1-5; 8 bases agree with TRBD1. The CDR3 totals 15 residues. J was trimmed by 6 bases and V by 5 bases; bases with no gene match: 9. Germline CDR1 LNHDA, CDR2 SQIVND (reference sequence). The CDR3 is CASSLDRAFGQPQHF. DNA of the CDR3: TGTGCCAGTAGTCTGGACAGGGCCTTCGGTCAGCCCCAGCATTTT.

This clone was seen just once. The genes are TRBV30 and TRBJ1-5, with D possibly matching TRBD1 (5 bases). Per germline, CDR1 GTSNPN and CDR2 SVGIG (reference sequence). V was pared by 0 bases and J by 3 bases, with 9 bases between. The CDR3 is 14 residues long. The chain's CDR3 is CAWSVGGDNQPQHF. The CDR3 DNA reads TGTGCCTGGAGTGTTGGGGGGGACAATCAGCCCCAGCATTTT.

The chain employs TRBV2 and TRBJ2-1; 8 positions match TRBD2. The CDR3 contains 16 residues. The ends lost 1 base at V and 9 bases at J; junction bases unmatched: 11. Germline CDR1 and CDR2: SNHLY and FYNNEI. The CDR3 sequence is CASSEVLAGGYPEQFF. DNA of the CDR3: TGTGCCAGCAGTGAAGTCTTGGCGGGGGGCTACCCTGAGCAGTTCTTC.

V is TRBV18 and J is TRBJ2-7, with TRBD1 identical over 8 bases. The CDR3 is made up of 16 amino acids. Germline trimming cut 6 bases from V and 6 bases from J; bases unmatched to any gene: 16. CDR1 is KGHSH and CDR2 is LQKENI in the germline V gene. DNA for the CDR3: TGTGCCAGCTCGTCCTTGCAGGGGGCCGTGGAGAGCGAGCAGTACTTC. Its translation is CASSSLQGAVESEQYF.